Detailed here is one T cell receptor beta chain. The sample comes from a study of PD-L1 blockade in urothelial cancer. Study-wide background: Peripheral blood specimens exhibited a median yield of about 140,000 T cells.

The V gene's germline CDR1 is LGHNA and CDR2 YSLEER. With V trimmed by 1 base and J by 5 bases, 6 bases remained unmatched. The CDR3 covers 17 residues. Measured with immunoSEQ multiplex PCR; TCRdb has only the in-frame clones, and not every one. Among 75,000 to 95,000 clones listed, approximately 90% were seen once. The chain uses TRBV4-3 and TRBJ1-6; 9 bases align to TRBD1. The sample was PBMCs, taken around atezolizumab (anti-PD-L1) treatment. The origin of this receptor is a man aged 60 to 75 with urothelial cancer. CDR3 nucleotide sequence: TGCGCCAGCAGCCAAGCAACCGGGACAGGGAATAATTCACCCCTCCACTTT. This translates into CASSQATGTGNNSPLHF.